The rows below give T cell receptor beta chains drawn from one sample of a study of blood T cells in healthy people across ages. Each CDR3 protein gets one entry after TCRdb re-called the 5' RACE reads with MiXCR. The sample lists 800,000 to 950,000 distinct CDR3 sequences; around 36% were seen once. The sample comprised blood. Every receptor here comes from a man between 18 and 35 years old in good health. CDR3s include the opening cysteine and the closing phenylalanine or tryptophan. Each record gives: clone size, D gene, J gene, CDR3 length, V gene, CDR3 protein, CDR3 DNA. The D gene is left open where the match is weak. The size of a clone is reported for some rows only, either as once, few or many, or as a class for expanded clones.

abundance: .; d_gene: .; j_gene: TRBJ1-2; len: 14; v_gene: TRBV6-2/TRBV6-3; CDR3aa: CASTWALSGSGYTF; CDR3nt: TGTGCCAGCACCTGGGCCCTTTCTGGGTCCGGCTACACCTTC
abundance: .; d_gene: .; j_gene: TRBJ1-5; len: 17; v_gene: TRBV6-1; CDR3aa: CASSAWGGLPPNQPQHF; CDR3nt: TGTGCCAGCAGCGCTTGGGGGGGGCTACCCCCAAATCAGCCCCAGCATTTT
abundance: few; d_gene: TRBD2; j_gene: TRBJ2-3; len: 16; v_gene: TRBV29-1; CDR3aa: CSVAKGTSGSADTQYF; CDR3nt: TGCAGCGTAGCTAAAGGGACTAGCGGTAGTGCAGATACGCAGTATTTT
abundance: .; d_gene: .; j_gene: TRBJ2-7; len: 12; v_gene: TRBV29-1; CDR3aa: CSVETLRNEQYF; CDR3nt: TGCAGCGTTGAAACATTGAGGAACGAGCAGTACTTC
abundance: .; d_gene: .; j_gene: TRBJ2-1; len: 16; v_gene: TRBV10-3; CDR3aa: CAISEGAGAGVNEQFF; CDR3nt: TGTGCCATCAGTGAGGGGGCCGGGGCAGGGGTCAATGAGCAGTTCTTC
abundance: .; d_gene: .; j_gene: TRBJ2-3; len: 16; v_gene: TRBV4-3; CDR3aa: CASSQDRGGSTDTQYF; CDR3nt: TGCGCCAGCAGCCAAGATCGCGGTGGGAGCACAGATACGCAGTATTTT
abundance: .; d_gene: .; j_gene: TRBJ2-5; len: 16; v_gene: TRBV6-5; CDR3aa: CASSYSGLRVVETQYF; CDR3nt: TGTGCCAGCAGTTACTCCGGGTTACGGGTAGTAGAGACCCAGTACTTC
abundance: few; d_gene: TRBD1; j_gene: TRBJ2-6; len: 19; v_gene: TRBV6-1; CDR3aa: CASKPAGQGLRSGANVLTF; CDR3nt: TGTGCCAGCAAACCCGCAGGACAGGGGTTACGCTCTGGGGCCAACGTCCTGACTTTC
abundance: .; d_gene: .; j_gene: TRBJ1-2; len: 16; v_gene: TRBV4-1; CDR3aa: CASSQVSGRQGHGYTF; CDR3nt: TGCGCCAGCAGCCAAGTCTCGGGGAGGCAGGGGCATGGCTACACCTTC
abundance: .; d_gene: .; j_gene: TRBJ2-2; len: 16; v_gene: TRBV12-3/TRBV12-4; CDR3aa: CASSLVIARTTGELFF; CDR3nt: TGTGCCAGCAGTTTAGTGATTGCAAGAACAACCGGGGAGCTGTTTTTT
abundance: .; d_gene: .; j_gene: TRBJ2-5; len: 16; v_gene: TRBV7-2; CDR3aa: CASSEVSGPSQETQYF; CDR3nt: TGTGCCAGCAGCGAAGTTTCAGGGCCCTCTCAAGAGACCCAGTACTTC
abundance: .; d_gene: .; j_gene: TRBJ1-5; len: 15; v_gene: TRBV28; CDR3aa: CASSPREGPGQPQHF; CDR3nt: TGTGCCAGCAGCCCGCGGGAGGGGCCTGGACAGCCCCAGCATTTT
abundance: .; d_gene: TRBD1; j_gene: TRBJ1-5; len: 13; v_gene: TRBV27; CDR3aa: CADQGALNQPQHF; CDR3nt: TGTGCCGATCAGGGGGCGCTGAATCAGCCCCAGCATTTT
abundance: many; d_gene: .; j_gene: TRBJ2-3; len: 14; v_gene: TRBV9; CDR3aa: CASSENPGTDTQYF; CDR3nt: TGTGCCAGCAGCGAAAACCCCGGCACAGATACGCAGTATTTT
abundance: few; d_gene: TRBD1; j_gene: TRBJ2-7; len: 14; v_gene: TRBV6-5; CDR3aa: CASSYGGQGYEQYF; CDR3nt: TGTGCCAGCAGTTACGGGGGACAGGGCTACGAGCAGTACTTC
abundance: few; d_gene: .; j_gene: TRBJ2-7; len: 14; v_gene: TRBV7-9; CDR3aa: CASSLSGNPYEQYF; CDR3nt: TGTGCCAGCAGCTTAAGTGGGAATCCCTACGAGCAGTACTTC
abundance: .; d_gene: .; j_gene: TRBJ2-1; len: 14; v_gene: TRBV7-9; CDR3aa: CASSLVGSPYEQFF; CDR3nt: TGTGCCAGCAGCTTAGTCGGTAGCCCCTACGAGCAGTTCTTC
abundance: .; d_gene: TRBD1; j_gene: TRBJ2-5; len: 13; v_gene: TRBV5-1; CDR3aa: CASSGRTGETQHF; CDR3nt: TGCGCCAGCAGCGGCCGGACAGGAGAGACCCAGCACTTC
abundance: .; d_gene: .; j_gene: TRBJ2-5; len: 14; v_gene: TRBV14; CDR3aa: CASSQVGVRETQYF; CDR3nt: TGTGCCAGTAGCCAAGTGGGAGTCCGGGAGACCCAGTACTTC
abundance: .; d_gene: TRBD2; j_gene: TRBJ2-3; len: 16; v_gene: TRBV6-5; CDR3aa: CASSYLAGGRTDTQYF; CDR3nt: TGTGCCAGCAGTTATCTAGCGGGGGGCCGCACAGATACGCAGTATTTT
abundance: few; d_gene: .; j_gene: TRBJ2-3; len: 14; v_gene: TRBV2; CDR3aa: CASNSGVVTDTQYF; CDR3nt: TGTGCCAGCAACTCAGGGGTTGTCACAGATACGCAGTATTTT
abundance: .; d_gene: TRBD2; j_gene: TRBJ2-5; len: 13; v_gene: TRBV6-2/TRBV6-3; CDR3aa: CASREMGGETQYF; CDR3nt: TGTGCCAGCAGGGAAATGGGGGGGGAGACCCAGTACTTC
abundance: .; d_gene: .; j_gene: TRBJ2-1; len: 17; v_gene: TRBV27; CDR3aa: CASSSFWDTPPYNEQFF; CDR3nt: TGTGCCAGCAGCTCCTTCTGGGACACCCCCCCATACAATGAGCAGTTCTTC
abundance: .; d_gene: TRBD1; j_gene: TRBJ1-1; len: 17; v_gene: TRBV7-8; CDR3aa: CASSLARRTGSGTEAFF; CDR3nt: TGTGCCAGCAGCTTAGCCAGAAGGACAGGGAGTGGGACTGAAGCTTTCTTT
abundance: .; d_gene: .; j_gene: TRBJ2-3; len: 20; v_gene: TRBV10-1; CDR3aa: CASSESGSQFEVGRTDTQYF; CDR3nt: TGCGCCAGCAGTGAGTCGGGGTCCCAGTTTGAGGTTGGAAGAACAGATACGCAGTATTTT
abundance: .; d_gene: TRBD2; j_gene: TRBJ2-3; len: 15; v_gene: TRBV7-2; CDR3aa: CASSGRGDSTDTQYF; CDR3nt: TGTGCCAGCAGTGGGCGGGGGGACAGCACAGATACGCAGTATTTT
abundance: few; d_gene: TRBD1; j_gene: TRBJ2-1; len: 17; v_gene: TRBV19; CDR3aa: CASSENTGTGEQEEQFF; CDR3nt: TGTGCCAGTAGCGAAAACACCGGGACAGGGGAACAAGAGGAGCAGTTCTTC
abundance: once; d_gene: TRBD2; j_gene: TRBJ2-2; len: 17; v_gene: TRBV12-3/TRBV12-4; CDR3aa: CASSFQTSGANTGELFF; CDR3nt: TGTGCCAGCAGTTTCCAAACTAGCGGAGCGAACACCGGGGAGCTGTTTTTT
abundance: few; d_gene: .; j_gene: TRBJ1-2; len: 11; v_gene: TRBV7-9; CDR3aa: CASSGSQGYTF; CDR3nt: TGTGCCAGCAGCGGGTCCCAGGGCTACACCTTC
abundance: few; d_gene: .; j_gene: TRBJ2-1; len: 15; v_gene: TRBV12-3/TRBV12-4; CDR3aa: CASSLGERLNNEQFF; CDR3nt: TGTGCCAGCAGTTTAGGGGAGCGCCTCAACAATGAGCAGTTCTTC
abundance: .; d_gene: .; j_gene: TRBJ2-7; len: 11; v_gene: TRBV6-2/TRBV6-3; CDR3aa: CASSPKYEQYF; CDR3nt: TGTGCCAGCAGTCCAAAGTACGAGCAGTACTTC
abundance: few; d_gene: .; j_gene: TRBJ2-1; len: 13; v_gene: TRBV2; CDR3aa: CASSAEQGNEQFF; CDR3nt: TGTGCCAGCAGTGCGGAACAGGGAAATGAGCAGTTCTTC
abundance: once; d_gene: TRBD2; j_gene: TRBJ2-1; len: 15; v_gene: TRBV20-1; CDR3aa: CSASLTSGSSDEQFF; CDR3nt: TGCAGTGCTAGTCTGACTAGCGGGAGTTCAGATGAGCAGTTCTTC
abundance: .; d_gene: .; j_gene: TRBJ2-6; len: 16; v_gene: TRBV7-9; CDR3aa: CASSLRTVAGANVLTF; CDR3nt: TGTGCCAGCAGCTTAAGGACAGTTGCTGGGGCCAACGTCCTGACTTTC
abundance: once; d_gene: .; j_gene: TRBJ1-1; len: 15; v_gene: TRBV5-6; CDR3aa: CASSLGVVLNTEAFF; CDR3nt: TGTGCCAGCAGCTTGGGGGTGGTCTTGAACACTGAAGCTTTCTTT